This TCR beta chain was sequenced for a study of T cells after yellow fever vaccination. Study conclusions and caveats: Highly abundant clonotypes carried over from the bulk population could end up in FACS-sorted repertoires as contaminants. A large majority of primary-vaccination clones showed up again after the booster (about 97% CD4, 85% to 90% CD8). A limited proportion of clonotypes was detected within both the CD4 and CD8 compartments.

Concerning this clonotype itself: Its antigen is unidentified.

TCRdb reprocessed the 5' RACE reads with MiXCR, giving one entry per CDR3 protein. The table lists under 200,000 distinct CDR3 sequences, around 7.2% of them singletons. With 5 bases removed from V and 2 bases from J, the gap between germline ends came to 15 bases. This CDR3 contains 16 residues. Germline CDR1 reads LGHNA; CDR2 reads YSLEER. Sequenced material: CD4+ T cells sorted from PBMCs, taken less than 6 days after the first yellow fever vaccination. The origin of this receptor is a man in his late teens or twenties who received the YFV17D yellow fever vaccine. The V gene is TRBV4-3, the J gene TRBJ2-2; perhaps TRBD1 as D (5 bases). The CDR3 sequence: CASSSILDKNTGELFF. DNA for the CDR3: TGCGCCAGCAGCTCAATCTTGGACAAAAACACCGGGGAGCTGTTTTTT.